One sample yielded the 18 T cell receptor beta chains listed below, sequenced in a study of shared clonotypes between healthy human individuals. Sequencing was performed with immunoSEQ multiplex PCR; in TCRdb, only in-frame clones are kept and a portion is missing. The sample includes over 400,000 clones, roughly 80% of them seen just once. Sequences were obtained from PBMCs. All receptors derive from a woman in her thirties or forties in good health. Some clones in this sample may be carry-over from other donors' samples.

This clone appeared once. CDR3 region: CASSPRRDRGYEQYF. CDR3 DNA sequence: TGTGCCAGCAGCCCACGCCGGGACAGGGGATACGAGCAGTACTTC. The chain links TRBV6-5 to TRBJ2-7; 10 nucleotides align to TRBD1. Unmatched junction bases numbered 9, after V lost 6 bases and J lost 4 bases. The CDR3 runs 15 residues. Germline V gives CDR1 MNHEY, CDR2 SVGAGI.

CDR3 sequence: CASSPRGIAKNIQYF. The CDR3 nucleotides are TGTGCCAGCAGCCCCAGGGGGATAGCCAAAAACATTCAGTACTTC. The chain carries TRBV28 and TRBJ2-4, with 7 nucleotides matching TRBD1. Looked up from germline, CDR1 is MDHEN and CDR2 is SYDVKM. With 6 bases clipped from V and 0 bases from J, the junction kept 5 bases outside the gene matches. The CDR3 covers 15 residues. Complete variable domain (other parts from reference TRBV28 and TRBJ2-4): DVKVTQSSRYLVKRTGEKVFLECVQDMDHENMFWYRQDPGLGLRLIYFSYDVKMKEKGDIPEGYSVSREKKERFSLILESASTNQTSMYLCASSPRGIAKNIQYFGAGTRLSVL.

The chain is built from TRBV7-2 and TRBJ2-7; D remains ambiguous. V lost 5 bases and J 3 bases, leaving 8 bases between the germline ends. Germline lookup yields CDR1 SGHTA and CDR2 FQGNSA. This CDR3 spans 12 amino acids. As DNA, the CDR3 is TGTGCCAGCAGCCGCCAAAACTACGAGCAGTACTTC. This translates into CASSRQNYEQYF.

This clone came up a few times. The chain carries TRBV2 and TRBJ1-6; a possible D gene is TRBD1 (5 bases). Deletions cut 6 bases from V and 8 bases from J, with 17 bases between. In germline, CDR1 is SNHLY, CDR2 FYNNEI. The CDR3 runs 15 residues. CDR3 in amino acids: CASRDSRGWDSPLHF. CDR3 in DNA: TGTGCCAGCAGGGACTCGAGGGGTTGGGATTCACCCCTCCACTTT.

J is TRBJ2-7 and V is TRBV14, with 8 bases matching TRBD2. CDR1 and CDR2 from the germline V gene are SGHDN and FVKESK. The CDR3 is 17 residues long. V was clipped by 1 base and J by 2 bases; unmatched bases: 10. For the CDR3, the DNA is TGTGCCAGCAGCCAAGTGGGGCGAGCGGGAGTGGCCTACGAGCAGTACTTC. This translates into CASSQVGRAGVAYEQYF.

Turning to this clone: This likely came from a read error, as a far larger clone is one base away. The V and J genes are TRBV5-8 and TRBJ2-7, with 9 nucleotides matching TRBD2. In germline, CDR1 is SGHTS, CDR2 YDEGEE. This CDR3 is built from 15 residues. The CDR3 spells CASSLGLAGIYEQHF. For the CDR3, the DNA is TGTGCCAGCAGCTTGGGGCTAGCGGGAATCTACGAGCAGCACTTC.

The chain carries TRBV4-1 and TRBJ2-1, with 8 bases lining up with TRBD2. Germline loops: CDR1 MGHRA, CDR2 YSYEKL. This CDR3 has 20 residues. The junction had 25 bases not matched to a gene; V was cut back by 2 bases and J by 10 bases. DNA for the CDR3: TGCGCCAGCAGCCAACCATTCGGGAGGGGAGGGCCAGGCCGCCGGGGGGAGCAGTTCTTC. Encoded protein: CASSQPFGRGGPGRRGEQFF.

CDR3 DNA: TGTGCCAGTAGCCAGGTATGGGAGGACGAGCAGTACTTC. Protein: CASSQVWEDEQYF. J is TRBJ2-7 and V is TRBV19, with D possibly TRBD2 on 6 matching bases. The CDR3 loop spans 13 amino acids. V dropped 6 bases and J dropped 5 bases, with 14 bases sitting between them. The V gene's germline CDR1 is LNHDA and CDR2 SQIVND (reference sequence). The full variable domain, rest sourced from reference TRBV19 and TRBJ2-7, is DGGITQSPKYLFRKEGQNVTLSCEQNLNHDAMYWYRQDPGQGLRLIYYSQIVNDFQKGDIAEGYSVSREKKESFPLTVTSAQKNPTAFYLCASSQVWEDEQYFGPGTRLTVT.

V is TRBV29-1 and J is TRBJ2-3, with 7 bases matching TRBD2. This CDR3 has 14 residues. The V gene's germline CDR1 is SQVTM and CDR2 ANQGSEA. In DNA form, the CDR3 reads TGCGGCGCGATAAGCGGGGAGGGGATAGATACGCAGTATTTT. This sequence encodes CGAISGEGIDTQYF.

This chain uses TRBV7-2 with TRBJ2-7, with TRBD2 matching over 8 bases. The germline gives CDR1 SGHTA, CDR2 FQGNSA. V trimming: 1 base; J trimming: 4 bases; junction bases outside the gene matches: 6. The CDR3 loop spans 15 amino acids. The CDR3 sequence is CASSLDGRAVYEQYF. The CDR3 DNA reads TGTGCCAGCAGCTTAGACGGGAGGGCCGTGTACGAGCAGTACTTC.

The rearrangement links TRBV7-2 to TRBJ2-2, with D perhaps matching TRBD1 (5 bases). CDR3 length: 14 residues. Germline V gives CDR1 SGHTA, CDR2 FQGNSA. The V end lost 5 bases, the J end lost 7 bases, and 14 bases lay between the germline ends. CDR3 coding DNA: TGTGCCAGCAGCCCTCAGGGTTACGGCGGGGAGCTGTTTTTT. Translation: CASSPQGYGGELFF.

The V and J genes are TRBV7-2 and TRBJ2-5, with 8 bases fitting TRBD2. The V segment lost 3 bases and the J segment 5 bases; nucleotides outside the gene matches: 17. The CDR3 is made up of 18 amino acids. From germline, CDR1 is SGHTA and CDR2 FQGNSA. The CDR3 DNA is TGTGCCAGCAGCTTCACGGTCTCGGGCACCGGGAGGGGCGAGACCCAGTACTTC. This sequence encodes CASSFTVSGTGRGETQYF.

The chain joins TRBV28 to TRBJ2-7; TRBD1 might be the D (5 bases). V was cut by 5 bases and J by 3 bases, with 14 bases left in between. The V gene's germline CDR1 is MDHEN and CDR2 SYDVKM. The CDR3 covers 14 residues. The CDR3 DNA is TGTGCCAGCAGTCTAGGGCTCAGGGACTACGAGCAGTACTTC. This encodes CASSLGLRDYEQYF. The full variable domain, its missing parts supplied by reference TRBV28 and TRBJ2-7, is DVKVTQSSRYLVKRTGEKVFLECVQDMDHENMFWYRQDPGLGLRLIYFSYDVKMKEKGDIPEGYSVSREKKERFSLILESASTNQTSMYLCASSLGLRDYEQYFGPGTRLTVT.

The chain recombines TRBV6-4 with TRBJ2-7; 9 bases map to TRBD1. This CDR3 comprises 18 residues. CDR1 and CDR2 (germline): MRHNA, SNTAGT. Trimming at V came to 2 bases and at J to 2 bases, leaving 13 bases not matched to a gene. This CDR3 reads CASSDPPFRQGVAYEQYF. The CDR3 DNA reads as TGTGCCAGCAGTGACCCTCCCTTTCGACAGGGGGTGGCCTACGAGCAGTACTTC.

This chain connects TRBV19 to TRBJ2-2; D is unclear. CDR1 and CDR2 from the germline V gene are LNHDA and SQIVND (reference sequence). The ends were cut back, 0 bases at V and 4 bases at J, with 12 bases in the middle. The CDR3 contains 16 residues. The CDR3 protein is CASSIDRAPATGELFF. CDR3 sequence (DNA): TGTGCCAGTAGTATAGATCGAGCGCCAGCCACCGGGGAGCTGTTTTTT.

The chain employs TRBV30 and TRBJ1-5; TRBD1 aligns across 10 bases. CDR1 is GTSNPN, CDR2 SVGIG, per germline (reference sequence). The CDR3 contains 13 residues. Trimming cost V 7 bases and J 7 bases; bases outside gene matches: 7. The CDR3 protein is CALDRGLSQPQHF. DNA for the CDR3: TGTGCCTTAGACAGGGGGCTATCACAGCCCCAGCATTTT.

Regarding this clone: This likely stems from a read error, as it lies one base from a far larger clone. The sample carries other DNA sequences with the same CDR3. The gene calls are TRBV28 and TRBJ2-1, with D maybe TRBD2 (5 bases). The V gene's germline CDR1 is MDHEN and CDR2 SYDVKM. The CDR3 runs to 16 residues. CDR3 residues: CASSYPHGGSYNEQFF. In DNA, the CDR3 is TGTGCCAGCAGTTACCCTCACGGAGGTTCCTACAACGAGCAGTTCTTC. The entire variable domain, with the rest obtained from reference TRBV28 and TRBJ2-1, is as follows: DVKVTQSSRYLVKRTGEKVFLECVQDMDHENMFWYRQDPGLGLRLIYFSYDVKMKEKGDIPEGYSVSREKKERFSLILESASTNQTSMYLCASSYPHGGSYNEQFFGPGTRLTVL.

CDR3 nucleotides: TGTGCCAGCAGGATCCGTATGGAGAACACTGAAGCTTTCTTT. Its translation is CASRIRMENTEAFF. This sequence joins TRBV7-2 and TRBJ1-1, with D hard to call. V was clipped by 6 bases and J by 1 base, with 12 bases between them. The CDR3 loop spans 14 amino acids. Germline V lookup: CDR1 SGHTA, CDR2 FQGNSA.